This entry lists 15 T cell receptor beta chains sequenced from one sample in a study of blood T cell repertoires in COVID-19. Produced via immunoSEQ multiplex PCR; TCRdb's table is partial and in-frame only. There are more than 200,000 clones in the sample; 75% to 90% occur only once, and roughly 3.7% lies in the top ten. Material: PBMCs or T cells enriched from blood (not recorded which). These receptors all come from a young woman who had been exposed to COVID-19.

The chain combines TRBV30 with TRBJ2-5; D gene ambiguous. The V end was cut by 2 bases, the J end by 2 bases, with 12 bases between. This CDR3 contains 14 residues. Germline V gene data show CDR1 as GTSNPN and CDR2 as SVGIG (reference sequence). The CDR3 loop reads CAWSRGSLQETQYF. The CDR3 DNA reads as TGTGCCTGGAGTCGAGGAAGCCTACAAGAGACCCAGTACTTC.

The V and J genes are TRBV28 and TRBJ1-1, with 7 positions matching TRBD1. Trimming took 4 bases from V and 2 from J; bases not matched to a gene: 19. There are 19 residues in the CDR3. The germline V gene has CDR1 MDHEN and CDR2 SYDVKM. The CDR3 is CASSSLRVSSRGRNTEAFF. The DNA for the CDR3 is TGTGCCAGCAGTTCCTTACGCGTTTCTTCTAGGGGGCGCAACACTGAAGCTTTCTTT.

The chain uses TRBV7-7 and TRBJ2-3; TRBD2 is a possible D gene (6 bases). CDR1 SSHAT and CDR2 FNYEAQ come from the germline V gene (reference sequence). Between the trimmed V and J ends, which lost 5 bases and 5 bases, there was a span of 17 bases. This CDR3 comprises 15 residues. In nucleotides, the CDR3 is TGTGCCAGCAGCGCTACCGGGAGATTGGGAGATACGCAGTATTTT. It codes for CASSATGRLGDTQYF.

This chain uses TRBV6-1 with TRBJ1-3, with 9 bases fitting TRBD1. Germline CDR1 reads MNHNS; CDR2 reads SASEGT. Germline trimming cut 4 bases from V and 1 base from J; bases unmatched to any gene: 11. CDR3 length: 18 amino acids. As DNA, the CDR3 is TGTGCCAGCAGTGTCCCTAGGACAGGGGCGTATTCTGGAAACACCATATATTTT. Translated: CASSVPRTGAYSGNTIYF.

The genes are TRBV28 and TRBJ1-1; D not certain. This CDR3 has 11 amino acids. V was trimmed by 10 bases and J by 1 base, leaving 7 bases between them. In germline, CDR1 is MDHEN, CDR2 SYDVKM. The CDR3 DNA sequence: TGTGCCATCGACACGAACACTGAAGCTTTCTTT. This sequence encodes CAIDTNTEAFF.

The rearrangement joins TRBV2 to TRBJ1-1, with 8 bases that match TRBD1. The CDR3 is made up of 14 amino acids. The V segment lost 6 bases and the J segment 4 bases; nucleotides outside the gene matches: 7. Germline V gene sequence: CDR1 SNHLY, CDR2 FYNNEI. The CDR3 coding sequence is TGTGCCAGCAGCCATCCTACAGGGGGCACTGAAGCTTTCTTT. Translation gives CASSHPTGGTEAFF.

This rearrangement joins TRBV10-3 to TRBJ2-7; 10 positions match TRBD2. V lost 10 bases and J lost 0; bases outside the gene matches: 3. CDR1 is ENHRY and CDR2 is SYGVKD in the germline V gene. The CDR3 length is 13 residues. Here the CDR3 reads CASASGSSYEQYF. CDR3 bases: TGTGCCAGCGCTAGCGGGAGCTCCTACGAGCAGTACTTC.

The J gene is TRBJ1-1, the V gene TRBV27; D call uncertain. The CDR3 length is 14 residues. V dropped 8 bases and J dropped 1 base, with 14 bases sitting between them. Germline assignment: CDR1 MNHEY and CDR2 SMNVEV (reference sequence). CDR3 DNA: TGTGCCAGCGCGTTCCGAGGGAAGAACACTGAAGCTTTCTTT. Its translation: CASAFRGKNTEAFF.

V is TRBV6-1 and J is TRBJ1-5; D ambiguous. Germline CDR1 MNHNS, CDR2 SASEGT. CDR3 size: 17 residues. With 0 bases removed from V and 0 bases from J, the gap between germline ends came to 12 bases. CDR3 sequence reads: CASSEAVRQISNQPQHF. As DNA, the CDR3 is TGTGCCAGCAGTGAAGCAGTGAGGCAGATTAGCAATCAGCCCCAGCATTTT.

The rearrangement uses TRBV2 and TRBJ1-4, with D possibly matching TRBD1 (5 bases). V was shortened by 5 bases and J by 8 bases, with 15 bases between the two germline ends. CDR1 is SNHLY, CDR2 FYNNEI, per germline. The CDR3 runs to 14 residues. CDR3 sequence (DNA): TGTGCCAGCAGTCCAGGGCGGAAAAGCGAAAAACTGTTTTTT. Residues: CASSPGRKSEKLFF.

The chain recombines TRBV5-1 with TRBJ1-4, with D possibly matching TRBD1 (6 bases). Germline V lookup: CDR1 SGHRS, CDR2 YFSETQ. The CDR3 contains 14 residues. V lost 7 bases, J lost 7 bases, and 17 bases lay in between. CDR3 residues: CASARGARGEKLFF. CDR3 in DNA: TGCGCCAGCGCCCGGGGGGCCAGGGGTGAAAAACTGTTTTTT.

This clone has just a few counts. The chain links TRBV6-5 to TRBJ2-2, with 7 bases that match TRBD1. After removal of 4 bases from V and 4 bases from J, the junction contained 6 bases not matched to a gene. Germline assignment: CDR1 MNHEY and CDR2 SVGAGI. CDR3 length equals 15 residues. The CDR3 spells CASSSPRGSTGELFF. The CDR3 nucleotides are TGTGCCAGCAGTTCTCCCAGGGGGAGCACCGGGGAGCTGTTTTTT.

The chain employs TRBV9 and TRBJ1-1; perhaps TRBD1 as D (6 bases). Germline values: CDR1 SGDLS, CDR2 YYNGEE. The CDR3 is 13 amino acids. Between the trimmed V and J ends, which lost 3 bases and 8 bases, there was a span of 14 bases. The CDR3 coding sequence is TGTGCCAGCAGCGCGGGTACAGGGCTGGAAGCTTTCTTT. Its protein is CASSAGTGLEAFF. The full variable domain, completed using reference TRBV9 and TRBJ1-1, is DSGVTQTPKHLITATGQRVTLRCSPRSGDLSVYWYQQSLDQGLQFLIQYYNGEERAKGNILERFSAQQFPDLHSELNLSSLELGDSALYFCASSAGTGLEAFFGQGTRLTVV.

The rearrangement uses TRBV15 and TRBJ2-2; perhaps TRBD2 as D (5 bases). Trimming removed 5 bases from V and 0 bases from J, with 13 bases in between. This CDR3 spans 16 amino acids. Germline CDR1 and CDR2: LNHNV and YYDKDF (reference sequence). CDR3 DNA sequence: TGTGCCACCAGCCCGGGATGGACGGCGAACACCGGGGAGCTGTTTTTT. It yields the protein CATSPGWTANTGELFF.

The chain recombines TRBV18 with TRBJ2-1, with D tentatively TRBD1 (6 bases). Looked up from germline, CDR1 is KGHSH and CDR2 is LQKENI. The CDR3 has 15 amino acids. The V end lost 2 bases, the J end lost 6 bases, and 14 bases lay between the germline ends. The CDR3 spells CASSPTGILSNEQFF. CDR3 DNA: TGTGCCAGCTCACCAACAGGGATTTTGAGCAATGAGCAGTTCTTC.